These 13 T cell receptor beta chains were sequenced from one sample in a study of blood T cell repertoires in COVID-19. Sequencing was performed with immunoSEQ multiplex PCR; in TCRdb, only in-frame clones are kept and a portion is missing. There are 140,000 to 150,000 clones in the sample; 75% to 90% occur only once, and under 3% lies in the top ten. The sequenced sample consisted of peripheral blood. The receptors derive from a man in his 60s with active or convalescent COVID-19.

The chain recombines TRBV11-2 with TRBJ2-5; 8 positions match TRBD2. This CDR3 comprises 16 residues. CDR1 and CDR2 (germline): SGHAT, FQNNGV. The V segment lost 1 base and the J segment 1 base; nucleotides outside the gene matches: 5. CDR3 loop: CASSLGSGGSQETQYF. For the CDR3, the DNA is TGTGCCAGCAGCTTAGGCAGCGGGGGATCCCAAGAGACCCAGTACTTC.

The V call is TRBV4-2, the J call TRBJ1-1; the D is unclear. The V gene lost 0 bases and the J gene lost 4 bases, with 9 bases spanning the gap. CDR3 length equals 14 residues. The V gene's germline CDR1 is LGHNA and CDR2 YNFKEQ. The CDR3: CASSQDRRSTEAFF. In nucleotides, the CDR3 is TGTGCCAGCAGCCAAGATCGGAGAAGCACTGAAGCTTTCTTT.

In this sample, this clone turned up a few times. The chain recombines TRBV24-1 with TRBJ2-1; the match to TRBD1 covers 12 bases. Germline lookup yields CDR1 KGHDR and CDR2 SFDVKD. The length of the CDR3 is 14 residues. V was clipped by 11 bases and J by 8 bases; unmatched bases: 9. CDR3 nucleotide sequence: TGTGCCATCGCACCCCGGGACAGGGGGCATGAGCAGTTCTTC. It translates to CAIAPRDRGHEQFF.

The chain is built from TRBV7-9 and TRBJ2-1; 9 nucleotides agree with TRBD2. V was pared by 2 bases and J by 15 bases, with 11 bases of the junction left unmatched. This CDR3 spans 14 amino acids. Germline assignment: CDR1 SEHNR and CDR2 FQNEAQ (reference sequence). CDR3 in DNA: TGTGCCAGCAGCTTATCGCGGGAGGGCCGGCTTTTGTTCTTC. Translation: CASSLSREGRLLFF. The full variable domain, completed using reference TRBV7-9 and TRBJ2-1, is DTGVSQNPRHKITKRGQNVTFRCDPISEHNRLYWYRQTLGQGPEFLTYFQNEAQLEKSRLLSDRFSAERPKGSFSTLEIQRTEQGDSAMYLCASSLSREGRLLFFGPGTRLTVL.

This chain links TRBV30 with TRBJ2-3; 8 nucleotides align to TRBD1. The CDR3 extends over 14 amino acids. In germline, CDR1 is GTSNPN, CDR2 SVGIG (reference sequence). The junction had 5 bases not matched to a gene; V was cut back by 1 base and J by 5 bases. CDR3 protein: CAWSARQGIDTQYF. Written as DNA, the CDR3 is TGTGCCTGGAGTGCTCGACAGGGGATAGATACGCAGTATTTT.

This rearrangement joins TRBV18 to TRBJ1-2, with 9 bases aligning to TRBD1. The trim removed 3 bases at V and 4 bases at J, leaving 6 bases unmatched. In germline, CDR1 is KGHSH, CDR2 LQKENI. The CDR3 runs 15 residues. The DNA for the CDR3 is TGTGCCAGCTCACCGAACAGGGGGCAGGGCTATGGCTACACCTTC. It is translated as CASSPNRGQGYGYTF. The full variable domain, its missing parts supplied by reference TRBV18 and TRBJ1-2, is NAGVMQNPRHLVRRRGQEARLRCSPMKGHSHVYWYRQLPEEGLKFMVYLQKENIIDESGMPKERFSAEFPKEGPSILRIQQVVRGDSAAYFCASSPNRGQGYGYTFGSGTRLTVV.

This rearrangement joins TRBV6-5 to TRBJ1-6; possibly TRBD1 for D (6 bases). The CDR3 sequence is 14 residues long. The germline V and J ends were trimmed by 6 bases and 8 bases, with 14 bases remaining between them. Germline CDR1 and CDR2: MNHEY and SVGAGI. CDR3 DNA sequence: TGTGCCAGCAGCCGAGCGGACAGCTATTCACCCCTCCACTTT. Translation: CASSRADSYSPLHF.

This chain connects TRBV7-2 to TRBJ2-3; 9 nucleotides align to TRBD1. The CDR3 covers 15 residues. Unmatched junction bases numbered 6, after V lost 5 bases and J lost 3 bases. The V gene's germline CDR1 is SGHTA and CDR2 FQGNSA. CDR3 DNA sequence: TGTGCCAGCAGCCAAACAGGGGGCGTAACAGATACGCAGTATTTT. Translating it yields CASSQTGGVTDTQYF. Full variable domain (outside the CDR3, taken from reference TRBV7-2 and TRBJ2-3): GAGVSQSPSNKVTEKGKDVELRCDPISGHTALYWYRQSLGQGLEFLIYFQGNSAPDKSGLPSDRFSAERTGGSVSTLTIQRTQQEDSAVYLCASSQTGGVTDTQYFGPGTRLTVL.

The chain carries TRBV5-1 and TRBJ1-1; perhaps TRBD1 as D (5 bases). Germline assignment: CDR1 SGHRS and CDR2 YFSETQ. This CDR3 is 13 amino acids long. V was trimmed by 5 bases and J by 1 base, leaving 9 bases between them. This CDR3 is CASRATANTEAFF. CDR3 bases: TGCGCCAGCAGAGCGACAGCGAACACTGAAGCTTTCTTT.

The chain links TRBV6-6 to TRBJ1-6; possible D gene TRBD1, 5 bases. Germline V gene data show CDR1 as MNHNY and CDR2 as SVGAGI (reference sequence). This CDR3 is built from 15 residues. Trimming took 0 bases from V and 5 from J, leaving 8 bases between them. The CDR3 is CASSYSTANNSPLHF. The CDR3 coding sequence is TGTGCCAGCAGTTACTCGACAGCGAATAATTCACCCCTCCACTTT.

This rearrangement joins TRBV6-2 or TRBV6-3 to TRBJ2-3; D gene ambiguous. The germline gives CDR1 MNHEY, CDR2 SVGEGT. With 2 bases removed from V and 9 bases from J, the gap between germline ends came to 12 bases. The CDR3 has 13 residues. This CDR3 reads CASSYGPRVTQYF. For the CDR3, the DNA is TGTGCCAGCAGTTACGGTCCCCGAGTCACGCAGTATTTT.

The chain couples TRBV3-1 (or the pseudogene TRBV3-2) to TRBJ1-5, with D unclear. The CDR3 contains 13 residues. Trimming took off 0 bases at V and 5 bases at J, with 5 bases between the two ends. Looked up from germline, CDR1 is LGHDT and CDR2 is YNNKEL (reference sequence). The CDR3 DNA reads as TGTGCCAGCAGCCAAGATAGAGATCAGCCCCAGCATTTT. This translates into CASSQDRDQPQHF.

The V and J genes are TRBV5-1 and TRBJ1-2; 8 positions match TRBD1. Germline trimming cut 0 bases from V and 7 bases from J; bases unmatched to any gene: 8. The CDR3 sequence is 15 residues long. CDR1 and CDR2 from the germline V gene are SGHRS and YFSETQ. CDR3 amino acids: CASSLDRGSESGYTF. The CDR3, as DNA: TGCGCCAGCAGCTTGGACAGGGGGTCGGAAAGTGGCTACACCTTC.